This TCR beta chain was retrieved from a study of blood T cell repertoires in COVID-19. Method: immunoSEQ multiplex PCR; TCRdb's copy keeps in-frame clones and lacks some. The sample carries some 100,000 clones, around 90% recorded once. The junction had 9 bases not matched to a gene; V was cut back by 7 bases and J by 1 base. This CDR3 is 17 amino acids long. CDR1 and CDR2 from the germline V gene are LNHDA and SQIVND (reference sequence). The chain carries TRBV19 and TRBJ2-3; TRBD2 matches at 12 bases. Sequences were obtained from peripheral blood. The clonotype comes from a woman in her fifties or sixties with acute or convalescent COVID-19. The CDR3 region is CASTDPRLAGGTDTQYF. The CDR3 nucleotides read TGTGCCAGTACCGACCCCCGACTAGCGGGAGGCACAGATACGCAGTATTTT.